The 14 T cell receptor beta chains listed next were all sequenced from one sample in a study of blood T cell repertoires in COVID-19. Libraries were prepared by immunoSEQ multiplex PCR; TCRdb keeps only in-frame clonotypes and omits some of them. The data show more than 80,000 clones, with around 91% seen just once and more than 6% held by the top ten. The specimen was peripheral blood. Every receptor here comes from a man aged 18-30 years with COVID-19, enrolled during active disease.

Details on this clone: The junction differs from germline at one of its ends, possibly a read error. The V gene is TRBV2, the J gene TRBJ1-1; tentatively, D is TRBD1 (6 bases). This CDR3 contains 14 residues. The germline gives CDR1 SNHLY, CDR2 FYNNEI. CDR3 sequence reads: CASISTGLKTEAFF. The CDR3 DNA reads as TGTGCCAGCATATCTACAGGGCTGAAGACTGAAGCTTTCTTT.

The CDR3 loop is CASSLGSDYEQYF. The CDR3 DNA sequence: TGTGCCAGCAGCTTAGGTAGTGACTACGAGCAGTACTTC. V usage is TRBV7-9 and J usage is TRBJ2-7; D call uncertain. V was cut by 1 base and J by 3 bases, with 7 bases left in between. The CDR3 covers 13 residues. Germline-derived CDR1 and CDR2 are SEHNR and FQNEAQ (reference sequence).

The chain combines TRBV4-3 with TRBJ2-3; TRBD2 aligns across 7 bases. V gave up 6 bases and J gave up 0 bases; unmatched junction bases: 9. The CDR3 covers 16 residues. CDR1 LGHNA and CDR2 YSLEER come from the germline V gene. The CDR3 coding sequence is TGCGCCAGCAGTGGCGGAGCGGGACTTAGCACAGATACGCAGTATTTT. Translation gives CASSGGAGLSTDTQYF.

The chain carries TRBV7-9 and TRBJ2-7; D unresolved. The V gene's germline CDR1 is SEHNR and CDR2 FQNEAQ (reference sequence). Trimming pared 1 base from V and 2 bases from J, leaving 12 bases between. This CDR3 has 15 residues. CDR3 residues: CASSLGSRFAYEQYF. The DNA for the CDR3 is TGTGCCAGCAGCTTAGGTTCGCGGTTTGCCTACGAGCAGTACTTC.

The CDR3 nucleotides read TGCAGCGTTAGTTCCGGGACTAGCGGGAGGGGTGGGACAGATACGCAGTATTTT. Translated: CSVSSGTSGRGGTDTQYF. The V gene is TRBV29-1, the J gene TRBJ2-3; the match to TRBD2 covers 16 bases. V lost 5 bases, J lost 3 bases, and 11 bases stayed unmatched. Germline V gene lookup returns CDR1 SQVTM and CDR2 ANQGSEA. CDR3 length: 18 residues.

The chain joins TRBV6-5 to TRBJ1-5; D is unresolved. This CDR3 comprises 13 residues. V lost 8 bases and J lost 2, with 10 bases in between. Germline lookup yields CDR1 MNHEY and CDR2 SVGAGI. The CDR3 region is CASSASRNQPQHF. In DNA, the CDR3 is TGTGCCAGCTCCGCGAGCCGCAATCAGCCCCAGCATTTT.

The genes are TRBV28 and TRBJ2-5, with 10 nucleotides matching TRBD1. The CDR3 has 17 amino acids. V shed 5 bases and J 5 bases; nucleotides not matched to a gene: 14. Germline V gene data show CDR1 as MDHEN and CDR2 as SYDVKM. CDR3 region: CASSALDRGLRGETQYF. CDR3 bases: TGTGCCAGCAGTGCCCTTGACAGGGGGCTAAGAGGGGAGACCCAGTACTTC.

The CDR3 DNA reads as TGTGCCAGCAGCCAATCAAGGGACAGGGCACTTCATCTCTGGCAGTACTTC. Its protein is CASSQSRDRALHLWQYF. The chain couples TRBV16 to TRBJ2-7; the match to TRBD1 covers 9 bases. J gave up 9 bases and V 0 bases, and 15 bases lay outside the gene matches. Germline lookup yields CDR1 KGHSY and CDR2 FQNENV. There are 17 residues in the CDR3.

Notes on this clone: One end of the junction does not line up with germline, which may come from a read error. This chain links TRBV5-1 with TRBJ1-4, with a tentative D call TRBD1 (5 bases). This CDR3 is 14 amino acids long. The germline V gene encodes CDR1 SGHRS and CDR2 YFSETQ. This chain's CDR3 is CASRPGVTNEKLLF. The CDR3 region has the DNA TGCGCCAGTCGTCCGGGGGTAACTAATGAAAAACTGCTTTTT.

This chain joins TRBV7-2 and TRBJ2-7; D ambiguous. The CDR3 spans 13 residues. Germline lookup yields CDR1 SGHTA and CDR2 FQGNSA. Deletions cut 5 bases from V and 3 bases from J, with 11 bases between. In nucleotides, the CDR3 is TGTGCCAGCAGCCCCCGCCCCAGCTACGAGCAGTACTTC. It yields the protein CASSPRPSYEQYF.

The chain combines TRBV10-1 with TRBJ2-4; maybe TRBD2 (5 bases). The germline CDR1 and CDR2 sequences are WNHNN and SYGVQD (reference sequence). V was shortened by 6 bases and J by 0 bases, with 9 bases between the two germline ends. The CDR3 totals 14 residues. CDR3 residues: CASSEGPAKNIQYF. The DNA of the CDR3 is TGCGCCAGCAGCGAGGGCCCAGCCAAAAACATTCAGTACTTC.

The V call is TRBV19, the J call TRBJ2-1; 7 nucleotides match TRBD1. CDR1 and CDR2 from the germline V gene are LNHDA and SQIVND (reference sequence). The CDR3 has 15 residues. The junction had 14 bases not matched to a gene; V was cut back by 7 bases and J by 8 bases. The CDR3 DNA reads TGTGCCAGTACCCGCCGGGACAGAGGGACCCATGAGCAGTTCTTC. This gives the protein CASTRRDRGTHEQFF.

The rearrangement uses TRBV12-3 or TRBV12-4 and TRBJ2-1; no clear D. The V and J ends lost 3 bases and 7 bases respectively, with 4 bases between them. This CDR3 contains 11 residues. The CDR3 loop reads CASSFINEQFF. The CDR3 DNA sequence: TGTGCCAGCAGTTTTATAAATGAGCAGTTCTTC.

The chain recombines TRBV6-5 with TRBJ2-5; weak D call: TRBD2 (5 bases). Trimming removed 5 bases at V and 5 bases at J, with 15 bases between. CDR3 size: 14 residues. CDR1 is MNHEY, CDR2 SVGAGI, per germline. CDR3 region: CASSPGLTEETQYF. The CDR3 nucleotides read TGTGCCAGCAGTCCCGGACTCACCGAGGAGACCCAGTACTTC.